This entry lists 10 T cell receptor beta chains sequenced from one sample in a study of blood T cell repertoires in COVID-19. Generated by immunoSEQ multiplex PCR, the TCRdb table keeps only in-frame clones and is missing some. The profile shows about 58,000 clones, approximately 90% of them singletons. The sample taken for sequencing was peripheral blood. The receptors were gathered from an older woman with active COVID-19.

This clone was found once. The chain is built from TRBV6-5 and TRBJ2-1; 9 bases are shared with TRBD1. J lost 5 bases, V lost 1 base, and 6 bases had no gene match. The CDR3 totals 16 residues. Germline V gives CDR1 MNHEY, CDR2 SVGAGI. The CDR3 nucleotides read TGTGCCAGCAGTTACTTTGGACAGGGGCCTAACAATGAGCAGTTCTTC. Protein product: CASSYFGQGPNNEQFF.

The chain joins TRBV7-9 to TRBJ2-1; 10 bases align to TRBD2. Unmatched junction bases numbered 11, after V lost 5 bases and J lost 10 bases. The CDR3 runs to 15 residues. Per the germline V gene, CDR1 is SEHNR and CDR2 is FQNEAQ (reference sequence). CDR3 sequence reads: CASSLTAGGREEQFF. The CDR3 DNA reads as TGTGCCAGCAGCCTAACAGCGGGGGGGAGGGAAGAGCAGTTCTTC.

The rearrangement uses TRBV30 and TRBJ1-5, with D uncertain. V lost 0 bases to trimming and J lost 2 bases, with 11 bases between them. The CDR3 contains 15 residues. The germline gives CDR1 GTSNPN, CDR2 SVGIG (reference sequence). The DNA for the CDR3 is TGTGCCTGGAGTGTAGTCGCTTCGGGCAATCAGCCCCAGCATTTT. Translated, it gives CAWSVVASGNQPQHF.

The rearrangement links TRBV5-1 to TRBJ2-7; 8 nucleotides line up with TRBD2. The V gene end was trimmed by 0 bases and the J gene end by 0 bases; junction bases not matched to a gene: 2. The CDR3 totals 15 residues. Germline-derived CDR1 and CDR2 are SGHRS and YFSETQ. The CDR3 reads CASSLVAGSSYEQYF. CDR3 DNA: TGCGCCAGCAGCTTGGTAGCGGGGAGCTCCTACGAGCAGTACTTC.

This clone appeared a single time. The chain combines TRBV10-1 with TRBJ1-1, with D maybe TRBD1 (5 bases). This CDR3 comprises 13 residues. The V gene's germline CDR1 is WNHNN and CDR2 SYGVQD (reference sequence). Trimming left V 6 bases short and J 4 bases short, with 12 bases between. The DNA for the CDR3 is TGCGCCAGCAGCGGGGGTTGTGGCACTGAAGCTTTCTTT. Its protein product is CASSGGCGTEAFF.

This clone was detected once. The chain is built from TRBV6-5 and TRBJ2-1, with 9 positions matching TRBD2. The germline V gene encodes CDR1 MNHEY and CDR2 SVGAGI. This CDR3 spans 15 amino acids. The J segment lost 9 bases and the V segment lost 10 bases, leaving 16 bases of the junction unmatched. The CDR3 DNA reads TGTGCCATTTCGCCGCGGGGGGGCCAGTATAGTGAGCAGTTCTTC. It translates to CAISPRGGQYSEQFF.

This chain uses TRBV11-3 with TRBJ2-3, with 8 bases matching TRBD1. The CDR3 is 14 residues long. Germline V gene data show CDR1 as SGHNT and CDR2 as YENEEA. The V gene end was trimmed by 6 bases and the J gene end by 4 bases; junction bases not matched to a gene: 6. The CDR3 sequence is CASSSGGEADTQYF. In DNA form, the CDR3 reads TGTGCCAGCAGTTCAGGGGGCGAGGCAGATACGCAGTATTTT. Variable domain in full (rest from reference TRBV11-3 and TRBJ2-3): EAGVVQSPRYKIIEKKQPVAFWCNPISGHNTLYWYLQNLGQGPELLIRYENEEAVDDSQLPKDRFSAERLKGVDSTLKIQPAELGDSAVYLCASSSGGEADTQYFGPGTRLTVL.

This sequence joins TRBV15 and TRBJ2-7, with TRBD1 matching 7 bases. This CDR3 contains 14 residues. Germline V lookup: CDR1 LNHNV, CDR2 YYDKDF (reference sequence). Trimming removed 5 bases from V and 3 bases from J; junction bases left unmatched: 7. The CDR3 region is CATSVETGRYEQYF. The CDR3 DNA follows: TGTGCCACCAGCGTCGAGACAGGGCGCTACGAGCAGTACTTC.

The gene calls are TRBV24-1 and TRBJ2-1; weak D call: TRBD1 (6 bases). The germline CDR1 and CDR2 sequences are KGHDR and SFDVKD. This CDR3 comprises 13 residues. V lost 4 bases and J lost 12, with 15 bases in between. CDR3: CATSDSGQLSQFF. In nucleotides, the CDR3 is TGTGCCACCAGTGACTCAGGACAGTTATCGCAGTTCTTC.

This chain connects TRBV9 to TRBJ2-5; D not certain. Germline CDR1 and CDR2: SGDLS and YYNGEE. The V and J ends lost 4 bases and 5 bases respectively, with 15 bases between them. There are 14 residues in the CDR3. As DNA, the CDR3 is TGTGCCAGCAGCACCGAGGCCTACCGGGAGACCCAGTACTTC. Translation gives CASSTEAYRETQYF.